The rows below give T cell receptor beta chains drawn from one sample of a study of CD8+CD57+ T cells in acquired aplastic anemia. TCRdb redid the calling of the reads with MiXCR, one entry per CDR3 protein. The sample contains 35,000 to 45,000 distinct CDR3 sequences, 65% to 70% of which appear only once. The sequenced sample consisted of sorted CD4+, CD8+, or CD8+CD57+ T cells (not recorded which) from PBMCs. These receptors were taken from a human donor in good health, serving as a control. CDR3s include the opening cysteine and the closing phenylalanine or tryptophan. D genes are given only for firm matches. The listing skips clone size in some rows; elsewhere it reads once, few, many or a size class.

cdr3_aa,cdr3_nt,v_call,cdr3_length,j_call,clone_size,d_call
CATSVWLAGGQETQYF,TGTGCCACCAGTGTATGGTTAGCGGGGGGCCAAGAGACCCAGTACTTC,TRBV24-1,16,TRBJ2-5,-,TRBD2
CASSDRQGTTNTEAFF,TGCGCCAGCAGCGACCGACAGGGAACCACGAACACTGAAGCTTTCTTT,TRBV5-1,16,TRBJ1-1,-,TRBD1
CASSPALAETQYF,TGTGCCAGCAGCCCCGCCTTGGCGGAGACCCAGTACTTC,TRBV7-3,13,TRBJ2-5,-,-
CASSEWSSLQETQYF,TGTGCCAGCAGCGAGTGGTCATCCCTCCAAGAGACCCAGTACTTC,TRBV11-1,15,TRBJ2-5,many,-
CASRRQENTEAFF,TGTGCCAGCAGACGACAGGAGAACACTGAAGCTTTCTTT,TRBV2,13,TRBJ1-1,-,-
CASSPTESPLHF,TGTGCCAGCAGCCCTACCGAATCACCCCTCCACTTT,TRBV7-9,12,TRBJ1-6,-,-
CASGRAGGITDTQYF,TGTGCCAGCGGTCGAGCGGGGGGCATAACAGATACGCAGTATTTT,TRBV14,15,TRBJ2-3,-,TRBD2
CASSLDGGSETQYF,TGTGCCAGCAGCTTAGACGGCGGGTCGGAGACCCAGTACTTC,TRBV7-9,14,TRBJ2-5,-,-
CATSGAGVNNEQFF,TGTGCCACCAGTGGAGCGGGGGTAAACAATGAGCAGTTCTTC,TRBV24-1,14,TRBJ2-1,once,TRBD2
CSADKPGTGDNSPLHF,TGCAGTGCTGATAAACCCGGGACAGGAGATAATTCACCCCTCCACTTT,TRBV20-1,16,TRBJ1-6,-,TRBD1
CASSFRGQETQYF,TGTGCCAGCAGTTTCCGAGGGCAAGAGACCCAGTACTTC,TRBV12-3/TRBV12-4,13,TRBJ2-5,-,-
CASSDLGNSPLHF,TGTGCCAGCAGTGATTTGGGGAATTCACCCCTCCACTTT,TRBV25-1,13,TRBJ1-6,-,-
CASSQDWRRRDPTDTQYF,TGTGCCAGCAGCCAAGATTGGCGACGGCGGGACCCCACAGATACGCAGTATTTT,TRBV3-1,18,TRBJ2-3,many,-
CASSEPGQGRGNEQFF,TGCGCCAGCAGTGAGCCTGGACAGGGGAGGGGCAATGAGCAGTTCTTC,TRBV10-2,16,TRBJ2-1,medium-sized,TRBD1
CASSPQQGPSAGYTF,TGTGCCAGCAGCCCCCAACAGGGTCCATCGGCGGGCTACACCTTC,TRBV13,15,TRBJ1-2,many,-
CSVVSGSGANVLTF,TGCAGCGTTGTATCGGGTTCTGGGGCCAACGTCCTGACTTTC,TRBV29-1,14,TRBJ2-6,-,-
CASSKDPAGGEAFF,TGTGCCAGCAGCAAGGACCCCGCAGGGGGTGAAGCTTTCTTT,TRBV13,14,TRBJ1-1,many,TRBD1
CACSIAPTGEENGYTF,TGTGCCTGTAGTATAGCCCCGACAGGGGAGGAGAATGGCTACACCTTT,TRBV19,16,TRBJ1-2,-,TRBD1
CATSRPGTGAYEQYF,TGTGCCACCAGCAGACCCGGGACAGGTGCCTACGAGCAGTACTTC,TRBV15,15,TRBJ2-7,-,TRBD1
CASRGRRDSGEQYF,TGTGCCAGCAGAGGACGTCGGGATTCGGGCGAGCAGTACTTC,TRBV2,14,TRBJ2-7,-,-
CSVEEDDYGYTF,TGCAGCGTTGAGGAGGACGACTATGGCTACACCTTC,TRBV29-1,12,TRBJ1-2,-,-
CSARGAGNTIYF,TGCAGTGCTAGAGGGGCCGGAAACACCATATATTTT,TRBV20-1,12,TRBJ1-3,-,-
CASRKRSYEQYF,TGCGCCAGCAGAAAACGGTCCTACGAGCAGTACTTC,TRBV10-1,12,TRBJ2-7,-,-
CASSYPGQPQHF,TGTGCCAGCAGTTACCCGGGACAGCCCCAGCATTTT,TRBV10-3,12,TRBJ1-5,-,-
CASSSRLGEQYF,TGTGCCAGCTCATCACGATTAGGCGAGCAGTACTTC,TRBV7-8,12,TRBJ2-7,-,-
CASSMGQGAAEAFF,TGTGCCAGTAGTATGGGACAGGGGGCCGCTGAAGCTTTCTTT,TRBV19,14,TRBJ1-1,few,TRBD1
CASSPGHEQYF,TGTGCCAGCAGCCCAGGACACGAGCAGTACTTC,TRBV7-8,11,TRBJ2-7,-,-
CASSYVAVQETQYF,TGTGCCAGCAGCTATGTAGCGGTCCAAGAGACCCAGTACTTC,TRBV5-5,14,TRBJ2-5,-,-
CASSQRFGTTYEQYF,TGTGCCAGCAGTCAACGGTTTGGCACGACCTACGAGCAGTACTTC,TRBV2,15,TRBJ2-7,once,-
CASSLDRQSQTLHF,TGTGCCAGCAGCTTAGATAGGCAAAGTCAAACCCTCCACTTT,TRBV7-9,14,TRBJ1-6,few,-
CASSTREGETQYF,TGTGCCAGTAGCACGAGAGAGGGAGAGACCCAGTACTTC,TRBV19,13,TRBJ2-5,once,-
CASTAGNTEAFF,TGTGCCAGCACCGCAGGGAACACTGAAGCTTTCTTT,TRBV9,12,TRBJ1-1,-,-
CATSRPLGENTEAFF,TGTGCCACCAGCAGACCCCTGGGGGAGAACACTGAAGCTTTCTTT,TRBV15,15,TRBJ1-1,-,-
CASSRRDKETQYF,TGTGCCAGCAGTAGGAGGGACAAAGAGACCCAGTACTTC,TRBV2,13,TRBJ2-5,-,-
CASSAGQTSGANVLTF,TGTGCCAGCAGTGCGGGACAGACCTCTGGGGCCAACGTCCTGACTTTC,TRBV7-6,16,TRBJ2-6,-,-
CASSSWTGNSPLHF,TGTGCCAGCAGCTCATGGACAGGGAATTCACCCCTCCACTTT,TRBV7-2,14,TRBJ1-6,-,TRBD1
CASNPDSSGANVLTF,TGTGCCAGCAACCCCGACAGCTCTGGGGCCAACGTCCTGACTTTC,TRBV6-2/TRBV6-3,15,TRBJ2-6,many,-
CASSSGLTYEQYF,TGTGCCAGCAGCAGCGGGCTTACCTACGAGCAGTACTTC,TRBV12-3/TRBV12-4,13,TRBJ2-7,many,-
CASSQSQGSITDTQYF,TGTGCCAGCAGCCAATCCCAGGGGTCCATCACAGATACGCAGTATTTT,TRBV16,16,TRBJ2-3,medium-sized,-
CAISESRDRGQGEQFF,TGTGCCATCAGTGAGTCCCGGGACAGGGGGCAAGGTGAGCAGTTCTTC,TRBV10-3,16,TRBJ2-1,once,TRBD1
CASSMIGEVNSPLHF,TGTGCCAGTAGTATGATCGGGGAAGTTAATTCACCCCTCCACTTT,TRBV19,15,TRBJ1-6,-,-
CATSRERQGAGKPQHF,TGTGCCACCAGCAGAGAAAGACAGGGGGCAGGGAAGCCCCAGCATTTT,TRBV15,16,TRBJ1-5,-,TRBD1
CSVRQGDEQYF,TGCAGCGTAAGACAGGGGGACGAGCAGTACTTC,TRBV29-1,11,TRBJ2-7,-,TRBD1
CASSFGQARGGHEQYF,TGCGCCAGCAGCTTCGGACAGGCCAGAGGGGGCCACGAGCAGTACTTC,TRBV5-1,16,TRBJ2-7,once,TRBD1
CASSSVGGEYGYTF,TGTGCCAGCAGCAGCGTAGGGGGCGAATATGGCTACACCTTC,TRBV4-2,14,TRBJ1-2,-,TRBD1
CASSDLDRDGYTF,TGTGCCAGCAGTGATCTCGACAGGGACGGCTACACCTTC,TRBV25-1,13,TRBJ1-2,-,TRBD1
CATSAPGDRGAEQFF,TGTGCCACCAGTGCGCCGGGGGACAGGGGCGCTGAGCAGTTCTTC,TRBV24-1,15,TRBJ2-1,-,TRBD1
CASSIAGQGQYEQYF,TGTGCCAGTAGTATCGCCGGACAGGGCCAATACGAGCAGTACTTC,TRBV19,15,TRBJ2-7,few,TRBD1
CAISDPGSYNEQFF,TGTGCCATCAGTGACCCGGGCTCCTACAATGAGCAGTTCTTC,TRBV10-3,14,TRBJ2-1,-,-
CASSSGQGRSFF,TGTGCCAGCAGCTCCGGACAGGGACGATCTTTCTTT,TRBV2,12,TRBJ1-1,-,TRBD1
CASSLGFYTDTQYF,TGTGCCAGCAGCTTAGGTTTCTACACAGATACGCAGTATTTT,TRBV7-2,14,TRBJ2-3,-,-
CASSSSVGGAYEQYF,TGCGCCAGCAGCTCCAGTGTGGGGGGAGCCTACGAGCAGTACTTC,TRBV5-1,15,TRBJ2-7,many,-
CATTPGREQFF,TGTGCCACCACTCCGGGACGTGAGCAGTTCTTC,TRBV19,11,TRBJ2-1,-,-
CASSLSLAGSTDTQYF,TGCGCCAGCAGCTTGTCGCTAGCGGGGAGCACAGATACGCAGTATTTT,TRBV5-1,16,TRBJ2-3,-,TRBD2
CASSVGQVDQETQYF,TGTGCCAGCAGTGTAGGACAGGTCGACCAAGAGACCCAGTACTTC,TRBV2,15,TRBJ2-5,once,TRBD1
CASSIGGEGNTEAFF,TGTGCCAGTAGTATTGGAGGGGAGGGGAACACTGAAGCTTTCTTT,TRBV2,15,TRBJ1-1,-,-
CSADGLVGGSYEQYF,TGCAGTGCTGACGGCCTAGTGGGGGGCTCCTACGAGCAGTACTTT,TRBV20-1,15,TRBJ2-7,-,-
CASSQDKWGSWDQFSGNTIYF,TGTGCCAGCAGCCAAGATAAGTGGGGGTCGTGGGATCAATTCTCTGGAAACACCATATATTTT,TRBV4-2,21,TRBJ1-3,many,-
CASSEGQGHQPQHF,TGTGCCAGCAGTGAGGGGCAGGGTCATCAGCCCCAGCATTTT,TRBV2,14,TRBJ1-5,-,-
CASSEREGSPDTQYF,TGTGCCAGCAGTGAACGGGAGGGCAGCCCAGATACGCAGTATTTT,TRBV5-4,15,TRBJ2-3,-,TRBD2